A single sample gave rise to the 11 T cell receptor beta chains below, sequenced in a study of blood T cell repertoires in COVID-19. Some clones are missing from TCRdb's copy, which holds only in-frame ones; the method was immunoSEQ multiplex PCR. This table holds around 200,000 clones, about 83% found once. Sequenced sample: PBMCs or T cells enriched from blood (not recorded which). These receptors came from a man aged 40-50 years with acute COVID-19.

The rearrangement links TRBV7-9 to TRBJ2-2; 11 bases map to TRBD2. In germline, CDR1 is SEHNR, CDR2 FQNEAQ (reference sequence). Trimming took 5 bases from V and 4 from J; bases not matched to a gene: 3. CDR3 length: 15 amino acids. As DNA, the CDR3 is TGTGCCAGCAGCCCTGGACTAGCGGGCACCGGGGAGCTGTTTTTT. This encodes CASSPGLAGTGELFF.

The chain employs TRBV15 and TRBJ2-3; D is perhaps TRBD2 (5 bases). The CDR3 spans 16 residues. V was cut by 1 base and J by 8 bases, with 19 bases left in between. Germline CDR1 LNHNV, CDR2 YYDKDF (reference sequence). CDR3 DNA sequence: TGTGCCACCAGCAGAGTGGACGGGAAGGGCCCCGGTACGCAGTATTTT. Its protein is CATSRVDGKGPGTQYF.

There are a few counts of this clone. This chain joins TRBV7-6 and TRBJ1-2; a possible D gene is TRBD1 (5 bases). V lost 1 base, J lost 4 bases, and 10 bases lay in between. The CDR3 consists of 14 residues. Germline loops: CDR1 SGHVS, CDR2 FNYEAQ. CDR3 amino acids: CASSLDLGGYGYTF. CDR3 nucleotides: TGTGCCAGCAGCTTAGATCTGGGGGGCTATGGCTACACCTTC. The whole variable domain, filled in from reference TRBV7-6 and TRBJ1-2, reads GAGVSQSPRYKVTKRGQDVALRCDPISGHVSLYWYRQALGQGPEFLTYFNYEAQQDKSGLPNDRFSAERPEGSISTLTIQRTEQRDSAMYRCASSLDLGGYGYTFGSGTRLTVV.

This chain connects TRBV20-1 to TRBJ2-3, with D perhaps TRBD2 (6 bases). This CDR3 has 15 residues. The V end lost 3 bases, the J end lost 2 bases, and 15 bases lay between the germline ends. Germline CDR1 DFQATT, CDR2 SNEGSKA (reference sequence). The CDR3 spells CSASKLAGDTDTQYF. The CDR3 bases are TGCAGTGCTAGTAAACTAGCCGGGGACACAGATACGCAGTATTTT.

The CDR3 region is CASSLTSGRRNEQFF. Written as DNA, the CDR3 is TGTGCCAGTTCCCTAACTAGCGGGAGGCGGAATGAGCAGTTCTTC. The chain couples TRBV2 to TRBJ2-1; 12 bases match TRBD2. CDR1 is SNHLY, CDR2 FYNNEI, per germline. J was trimmed by 7 bases and V by 9 bases; bases with no gene match: 10. This CDR3 has 15 amino acids.

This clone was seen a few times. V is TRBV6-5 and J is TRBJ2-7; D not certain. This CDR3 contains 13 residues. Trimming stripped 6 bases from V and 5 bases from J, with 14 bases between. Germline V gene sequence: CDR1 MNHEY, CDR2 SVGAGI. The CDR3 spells CASSLADTNEQYF. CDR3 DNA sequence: TGTGCCAGCAGCCTCGCCGACACCAACGAGCAGTACTTC.

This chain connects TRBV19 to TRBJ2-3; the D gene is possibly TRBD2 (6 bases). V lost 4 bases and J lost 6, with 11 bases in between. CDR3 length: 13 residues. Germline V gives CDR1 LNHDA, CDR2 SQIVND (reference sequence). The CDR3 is CASSRDFADTQYF. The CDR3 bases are TGTGCCAGTAGTAGGGACTTCGCGGATACGCAGTATTTT.

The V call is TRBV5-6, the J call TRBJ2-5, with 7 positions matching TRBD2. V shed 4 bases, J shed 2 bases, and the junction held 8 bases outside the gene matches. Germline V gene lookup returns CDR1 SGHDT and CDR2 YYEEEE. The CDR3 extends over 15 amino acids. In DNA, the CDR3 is TGTGCCAGCAGCACCCCAGGACTAGAACAAGAGACCCAGTACTTC. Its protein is CASSTPGLEQETQYF.

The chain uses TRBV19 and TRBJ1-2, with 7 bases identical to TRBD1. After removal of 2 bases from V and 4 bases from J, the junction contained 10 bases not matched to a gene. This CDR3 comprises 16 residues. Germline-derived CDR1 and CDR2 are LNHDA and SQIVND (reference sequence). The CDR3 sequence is CASSIRRDSTFYGYTF. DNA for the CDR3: TGTGCCAGTAGTATAAGGCGGGACAGTACATTCTATGGCTACACCTTC.

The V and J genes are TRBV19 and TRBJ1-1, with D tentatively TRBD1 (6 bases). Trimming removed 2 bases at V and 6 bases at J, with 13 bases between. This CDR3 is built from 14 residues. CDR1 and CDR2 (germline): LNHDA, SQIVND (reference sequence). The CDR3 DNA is TGTGCCAGTAGTATAAGTTGGCCAGGGGCTGAAGCTTTCTTT. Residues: CASSISWPGAEAFF.

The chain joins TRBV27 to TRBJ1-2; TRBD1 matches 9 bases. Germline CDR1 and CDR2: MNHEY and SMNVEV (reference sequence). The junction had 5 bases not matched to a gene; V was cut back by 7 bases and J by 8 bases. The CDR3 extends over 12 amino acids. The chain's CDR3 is CASKPGTGGYTF. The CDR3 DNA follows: TGTGCCAGCAAGCCCGGGACAGGGGGCTACACCTTC.